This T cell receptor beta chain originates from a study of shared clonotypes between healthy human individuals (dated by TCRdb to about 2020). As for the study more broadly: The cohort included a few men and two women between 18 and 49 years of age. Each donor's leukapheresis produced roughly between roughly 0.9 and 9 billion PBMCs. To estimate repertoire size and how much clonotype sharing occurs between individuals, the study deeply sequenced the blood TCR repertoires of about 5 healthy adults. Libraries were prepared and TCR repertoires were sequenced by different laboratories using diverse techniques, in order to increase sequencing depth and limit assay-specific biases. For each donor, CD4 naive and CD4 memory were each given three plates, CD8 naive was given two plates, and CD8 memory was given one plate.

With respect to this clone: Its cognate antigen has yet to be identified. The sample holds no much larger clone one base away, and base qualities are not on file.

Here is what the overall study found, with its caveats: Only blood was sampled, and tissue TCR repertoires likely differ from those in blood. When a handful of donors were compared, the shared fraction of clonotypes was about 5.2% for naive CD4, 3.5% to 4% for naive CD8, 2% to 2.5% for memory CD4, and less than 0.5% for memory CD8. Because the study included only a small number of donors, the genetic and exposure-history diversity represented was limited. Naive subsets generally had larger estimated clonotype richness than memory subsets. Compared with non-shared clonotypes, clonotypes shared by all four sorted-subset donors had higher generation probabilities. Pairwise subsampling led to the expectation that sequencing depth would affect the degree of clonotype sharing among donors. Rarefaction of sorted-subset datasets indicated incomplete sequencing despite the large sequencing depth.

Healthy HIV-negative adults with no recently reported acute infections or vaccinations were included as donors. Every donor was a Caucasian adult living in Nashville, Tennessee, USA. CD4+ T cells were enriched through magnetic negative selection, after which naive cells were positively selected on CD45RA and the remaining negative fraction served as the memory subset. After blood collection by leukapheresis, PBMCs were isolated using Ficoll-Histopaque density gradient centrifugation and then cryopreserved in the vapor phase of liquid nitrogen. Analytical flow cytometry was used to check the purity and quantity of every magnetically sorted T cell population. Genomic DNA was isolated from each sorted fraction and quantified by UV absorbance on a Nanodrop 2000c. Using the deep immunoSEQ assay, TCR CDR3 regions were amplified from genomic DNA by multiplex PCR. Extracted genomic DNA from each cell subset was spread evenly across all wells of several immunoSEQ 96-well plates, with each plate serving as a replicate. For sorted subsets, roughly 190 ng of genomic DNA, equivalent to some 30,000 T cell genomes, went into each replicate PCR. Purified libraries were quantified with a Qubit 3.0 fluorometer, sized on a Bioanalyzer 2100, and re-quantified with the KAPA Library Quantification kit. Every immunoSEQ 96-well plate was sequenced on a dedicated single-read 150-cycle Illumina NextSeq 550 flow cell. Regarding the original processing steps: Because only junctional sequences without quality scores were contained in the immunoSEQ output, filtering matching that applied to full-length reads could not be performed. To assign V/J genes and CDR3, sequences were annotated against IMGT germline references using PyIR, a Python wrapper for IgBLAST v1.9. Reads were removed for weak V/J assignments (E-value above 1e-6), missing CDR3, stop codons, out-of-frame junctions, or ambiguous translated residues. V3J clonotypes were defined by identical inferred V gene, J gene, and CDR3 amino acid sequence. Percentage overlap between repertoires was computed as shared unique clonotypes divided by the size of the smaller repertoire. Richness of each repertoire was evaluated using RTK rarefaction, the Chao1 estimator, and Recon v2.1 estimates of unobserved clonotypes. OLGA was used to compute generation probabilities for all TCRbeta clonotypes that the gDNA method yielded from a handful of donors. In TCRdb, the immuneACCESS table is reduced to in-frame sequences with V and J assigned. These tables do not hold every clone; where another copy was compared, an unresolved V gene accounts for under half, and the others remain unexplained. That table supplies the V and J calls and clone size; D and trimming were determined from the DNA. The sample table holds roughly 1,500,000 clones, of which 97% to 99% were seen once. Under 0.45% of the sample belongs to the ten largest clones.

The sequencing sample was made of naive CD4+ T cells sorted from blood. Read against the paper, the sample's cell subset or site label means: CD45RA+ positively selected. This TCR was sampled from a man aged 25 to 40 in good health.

The sequenced DNA is TGTGCCAGCAGTTACGGAGTTGTCACTGAAGCTTTCTTT. It is translated as CASSYGVVTEAFF. The V and J segments used are TRBV6-5 and TRBJ1-1, with an unclear D gene assignment. Measured from the cysteine to the phenylalanine, the CDR3 is 13 residues long. The retained sequence is limited to the CDR3, 39 bases, with the frame set at the first base. The germline V gene gives CDR1 as MNHEY and CDR2 as SVGAGI. V sheds 2 bases and J sheds 4 bases, leaving 8 bases between their ends.